The 15 T cell receptor beta chains below were found in one sample sequenced in a study of monozygotic twins with inflammatory bowel disease. Each CDR3 protein gets one entry in TCRdb, which reprocessed the 5' RACE reads and gives no DNA. The sample data list 140,000 to 150,000 distinct CDR3 sequences. Source material: blood. All receptors derive from a human donor with ulcerative colitis or Crohn's disease, or a healthy co-twin of an affected twin (not recorded which).

The rearrangement links TRBV6-6 to TRBJ2-3. Germline CDR1 MNHNY, CDR2 SVGAGI (reference sequence). The CDR3 runs 13 residues. The CDR3 loop is CASSYRSRSVFYF.

The V and J genes are TRBV15 and TRBJ2-7; TCRdb outputs TRBD2, but without DNA this stays unchecked. CDR3 length: 20 residues. CDR1 is LNHNV and CDR2 is YYDKDF in the germline V gene (reference sequence). This CDR3 is CATSRDHPTSGSLQGYEQYF.

The chain couples TRBV24-1 to TRBJ2-2; TCRdb's D call of TRBD1 is untestable without DNA. The CDR3 is made up of 18 amino acids. The germline V gene encodes CDR1 KGHDR and CDR2 SFDVKD. The CDR3 loop is CATSDSRTGGVLAGELFF.

This sequence joins TRBV6-2 or TRBV6-3 and TRBJ1-5; TCRdb lists TRBD1, though no DNA is available to test this call. This CDR3 is built from 14 residues. Germline CDR1 and CDR2: MNHEY and SVGEGT. The CDR3 sequence is CASSSRLSNQPQHF.

V usage is TRBV7-2 and J usage is TRBJ1-2; there is no DNA to check the TCRdb D call of TRBD1. The CDR3 contains 16 residues. Looked up from germline, CDR1 is SGHTA and CDR2 is FQGNSA. The CDR3: CASSLPTGQWAYGYTF.

The CDR3 sequence: CASSLTNEQFF. This chain connects TRBV5-1 to TRBJ2-1. Germline CDR1 SGHRS, CDR2 YFSETQ. This CDR3 is 11 amino acids long.

The chain carries TRBV4-1 and TRBJ2-1; the TCRdb call, TRBD2, lacks DNA for checking. The CDR3 is 17 amino acids. CDR1 and CDR2 (germline): MGHRA, YSYEKL. The CDR3 loop is CASSPTIGTRKNNEQFF.

V gene TRBV6-2 or TRBV6-3 combines with J gene TRBJ2-7; TCRdb names TRBD2, which stays unverified in the absence of DNA. The CDR3 contains 11 residues. CDR1 MNHEY and CDR2 SVGEGT come from the germline V gene. The CDR3 reads CATSTSWEQYF.

This chain connects TRBV7-9 to TRBJ2-1; TCRdb returns TRBD1, unconfirmable since there is no DNA. This CDR3 region has 15 residues. Germline CDR1 and CDR2: SEHNR and FQNEAQ (reference sequence). This chain's CDR3 is CASSQQGAGYNEQFF.

The genes are TRBV5-1 and TRBJ2-7. The germline V gene has CDR1 SGHRS and CDR2 YFSETQ. The CDR3 has 16 residues. This CDR3 is CASTLVLGSSSYEQYF.

The chain joins TRBV7-9 to TRBJ2-3; TCRdb proposes TRBD2, but this gene call is untestable without DNA. The CDR3 loop spans 15 amino acids. Germline CDR1 reads SEHNR; CDR2 reads FQNEAQ (reference sequence). This CDR3 is CASSLLSGKADTQYF.

J is TRBJ2-3 and V is TRBV19; TCRdb designates TRBD2, a call that cannot be tested without DNA. The CDR3 consists of 14 residues. CDR1 is LNHDA and CDR2 is SQIVND in the germline V gene (reference sequence). CDR3 amino acids: CASSIGEWPDTQYF.

The V and J genes are TRBV27 and TRBJ1-4; TCRdb's D call, TRBD1, is unchecked because there is no DNA. CDR1 MNHEY and CDR2 SMNVEV come from the germline V gene (reference sequence). The CDR3 is 15 amino acids. The CDR3 loop reads CASSLGTATNEKLFF.

V usage is TRBV12-3 or TRBV12-4 and J usage is TRBJ2-3. The CDR3 has 14 residues. This chain's CDR3 is CASSGFRNTDTQYF.

The chain couples TRBV30 to TRBJ2-1. The germline CDR1 and CDR2 sequences are GTSNPN and SVGIG (reference sequence). The CDR3 runs to 11 residues. This CDR3 is CAWSVENEQFF.